Listed below are T cell receptor beta chains from one sample, sequenced in a study of PD-1 blockade in classical Hodgkin lymphoma. Produced via immunoSEQ multiplex PCR; TCRdb's table is partial and in-frame only. The profile shows some 19,000 clones, around four fifths of them singletons. The sequences come from peripheral blood mononuclear cells (PBMCs), collected before the second cycle of nivolumab. Source of these receptors: a human donor with classical Hodgkin lymphoma. CDR3s include the opening cysteine and the closing phenylalanine or tryptophan. D genes are given only for firm matches. Rows give clone size only sometimes, using once, few, many, or a class for an expanded clone.

J: TRBJ1-6
size: few
D: NA
V: TRBV4-1
DNA: TGCGCCAGCAGCCAAGACGGCTGGGCCCCGAGCTCCTATAATTCACCCCTCCACTTT
CDR3: CASSQDGWAPSSYNSPLHF

J: TRBJ2-1
size: NA
D: TRBD1
V: TRBV9
DNA: TGTGCCAGCAGCTCCGGGACAGGGTTCAGTGAGCAGTTCTTC
CDR3: CASSSGTGFSEQFF

J: TRBJ2-7
size: NA
D: TRBD1
V: TRBV19
DNA: TGTGCCAGTAGTATATATGGGCAGGGGGCGTACGAGCAGTACTTC
CDR3: CASSIYGQGAYEQYF

J: TRBJ2-7
size: NA
D: TRBD1
V: TRBV11-2
DNA: TGTGCCAGCAGCTACGGGGACAGGGCCCACGAGCAGTACTTC
CDR3: CASSYGDRAHEQYF

J: TRBJ1-3
size: NA
D: NA
V: TRBV19
DNA: TGTGCCAGTAGTATTTTGGGACAACCGGGAAACACCATATATTTT
CDR3: CASSILGQPGNTIYF

J: TRBJ2-5
size: NA
D: NA
V: TRBV11-3
DNA: TGTGCCAGCAGCTTAGTTCGGGGGCGGGAGACCCAGTACTTC
CDR3: CASSLVRGRETQYF

J: TRBJ2-1
size: NA
D: NA
V: TRBV7-7
DNA: TGTGCCAGCAGCCCAGCCGGGACCTACAATGAGCAGTTCTTC
CDR3: CASSPAGTYNEQFF

J: TRBJ1-1
size: once
D: TRBD1
V: TRBV2
DNA: TGTGCCAGCAGTGAATCGGGACAGGCTCAAACTGAAGCTTTCTTT
CDR3: CASSESGQAQTEAFF

J: TRBJ1-5
size: NA
D: NA
V: TRBV30
DNA: TGTGCCTGGAGTCCCGGGACCTCCTATAGCAATCAGCCCCAGCATTTT
CDR3: CAWSPGTSYSNQPQHF

J: TRBJ1-5
size: large
D: NA
V: TRBV9
DNA: TGTGCCAGCAGCGAGACCCCAGGGGTCGGTCAGCCCCAGCATTTT
CDR3: CASSETPGVGQPQHF

J: TRBJ2-1
size: once
D: NA
V: TRBV29-1
DNA: TGCAGCGTCAACGGCCTGTTTGAGGAGCAGTTCTTC
CDR3: CSVNGLFEEQFF

J: TRBJ1-5
size: NA
D: NA
V: TRBV6-5
DNA: TGTGCCAGCAGGGGCAGACCTGATAGCAATCAGCCCCAGCATTTT
CDR3: CASRGRPDSNQPQHF

J: TRBJ2-1
size: once
D: NA
V: TRBV5-1
DNA: TGCGCCAGCAGCTTGACTACTAGTGTCAATGAGCAGTTCTTC
CDR3: CASSLTTSVNEQFF

J: TRBJ2-7
size: once
D: NA
V: TRBV5-1
DNA: TGCGCCAGCAGCTTGAGGGACCGAACCTACGAGCAGTACTTC
CDR3: CASSLRDRTYEQYF

J: TRBJ1-2
size: few
D: NA
V: TRBV6-5
DNA: TGTGCCAGCAGTTACTCGGGGGGCTATGGCTACACCTTC
CDR3: CASSYSGGYGYTF

J: TRBJ1-1
size: NA
D: NA
V: TRBV11-2
DNA: TGTGCCAGCAGCCAGCCGGGACCTACGAACACTGAAGCTTTCTTT
CDR3: CASSQPGPTNTEAFF

J: TRBJ1-1
size: NA
D: TRBD1
V: TRBV7-2
DNA: TGTGCCAGCAGCTCCCCTGACAGGGGCGGTGAAGCTTTCTTT
CDR3: CASSSPDRGGEAFF